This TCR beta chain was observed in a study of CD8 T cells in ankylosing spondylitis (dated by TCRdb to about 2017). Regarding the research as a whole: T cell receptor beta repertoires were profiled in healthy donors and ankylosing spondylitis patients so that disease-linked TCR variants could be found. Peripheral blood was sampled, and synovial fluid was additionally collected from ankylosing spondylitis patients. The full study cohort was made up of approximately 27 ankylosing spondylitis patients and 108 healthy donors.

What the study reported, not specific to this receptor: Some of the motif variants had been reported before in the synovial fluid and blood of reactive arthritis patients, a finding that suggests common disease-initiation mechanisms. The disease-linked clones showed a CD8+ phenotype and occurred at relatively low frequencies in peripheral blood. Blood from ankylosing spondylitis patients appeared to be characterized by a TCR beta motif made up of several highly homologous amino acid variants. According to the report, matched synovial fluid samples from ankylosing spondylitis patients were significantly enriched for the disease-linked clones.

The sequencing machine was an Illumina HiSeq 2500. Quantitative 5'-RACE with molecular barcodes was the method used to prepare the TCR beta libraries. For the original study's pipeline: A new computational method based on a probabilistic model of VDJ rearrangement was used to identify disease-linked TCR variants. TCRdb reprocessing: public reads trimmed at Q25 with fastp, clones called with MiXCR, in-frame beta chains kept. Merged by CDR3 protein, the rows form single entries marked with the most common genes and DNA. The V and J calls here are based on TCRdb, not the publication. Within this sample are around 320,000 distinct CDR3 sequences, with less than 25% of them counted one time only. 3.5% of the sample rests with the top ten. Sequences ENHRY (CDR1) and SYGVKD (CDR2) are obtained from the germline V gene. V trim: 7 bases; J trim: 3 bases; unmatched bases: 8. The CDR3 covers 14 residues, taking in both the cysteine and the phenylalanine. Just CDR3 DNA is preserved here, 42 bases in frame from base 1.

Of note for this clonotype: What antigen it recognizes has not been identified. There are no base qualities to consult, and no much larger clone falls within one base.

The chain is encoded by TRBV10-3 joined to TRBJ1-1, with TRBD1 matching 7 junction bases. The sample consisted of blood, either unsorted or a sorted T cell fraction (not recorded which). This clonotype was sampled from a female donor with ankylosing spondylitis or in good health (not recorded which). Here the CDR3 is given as CAIMIRGRDTEAFF. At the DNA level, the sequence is TGTGCCATCATGATCAGGGGGAGGGACACTGAAGCTTTCTTT.